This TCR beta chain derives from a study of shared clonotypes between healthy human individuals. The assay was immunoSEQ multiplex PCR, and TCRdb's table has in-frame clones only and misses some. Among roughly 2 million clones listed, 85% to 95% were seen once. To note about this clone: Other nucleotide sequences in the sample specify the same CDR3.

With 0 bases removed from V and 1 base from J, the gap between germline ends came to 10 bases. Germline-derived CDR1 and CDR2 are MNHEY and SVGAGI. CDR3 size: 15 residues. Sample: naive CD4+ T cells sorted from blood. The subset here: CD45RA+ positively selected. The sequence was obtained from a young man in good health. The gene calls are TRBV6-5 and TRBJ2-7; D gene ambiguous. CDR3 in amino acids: CASSYSRGPSYEQYF. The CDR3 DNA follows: TGTGCCAGCAGTTACTCGAGAGGCCCATCCTACGAGCAGTACTTC.